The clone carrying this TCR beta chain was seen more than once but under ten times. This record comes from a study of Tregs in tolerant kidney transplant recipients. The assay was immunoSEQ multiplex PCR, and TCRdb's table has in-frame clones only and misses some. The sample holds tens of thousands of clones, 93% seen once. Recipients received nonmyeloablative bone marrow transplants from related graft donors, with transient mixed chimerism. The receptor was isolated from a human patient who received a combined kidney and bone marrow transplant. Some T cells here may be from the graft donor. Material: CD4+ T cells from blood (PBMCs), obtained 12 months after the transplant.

The CDR3 loop reads CASSARWGTGVYTEAFF. CDR3 nucleotide sequence: TGTGCCAGTAGTGCCCGATGGGGGACAGGGGTGTACACTGAAGCTTTCTTT. The V gene is TRBV19, the J gene TRBJ1-1; TRBD1 matches at 10 bases. The germline CDR1 and CDR2 sequences are LNHDA and SQIVND (reference sequence). The CDR3 loop spans 17 amino acids. The junction had 12 bases not matched to a gene; V was cut back by 5 bases and J by 3 bases.